The present entry profiles one TCR beta chain with its context. TCRdb keeps only in-frame clones here, not all; method: immunoSEQ multiplex PCR. The sample lists 25,000 to 35,000 clones, 80% to 90% occurring once. The CDR3 has 16 amino acids. J lost 1 base, V lost 2 bases, and 1 base had no gene match. Germline loops: CDR1 MNHEY, CDR2 SVGAGI. The data derive from a study of T cell changes during pregnancy in multiple sclerosis. The genes are TRBV6-5 and TRBJ2-2, with 10 bases identical to TRBD2. The material sequenced was CD8+ T cells from peripheral blood mononuclear cells, taken in the second trimester of pregnancy. This sequence originates from a female donor with multiple sclerosis, enrolled in a pregnancy study. Written as DNA, the CDR3 is TGTGCCAGCAGTTACCTAGCGGGAGTGAACACCGGGGAGCTGTTTTTT. As protein: CASSYLAGVNTGELFF.